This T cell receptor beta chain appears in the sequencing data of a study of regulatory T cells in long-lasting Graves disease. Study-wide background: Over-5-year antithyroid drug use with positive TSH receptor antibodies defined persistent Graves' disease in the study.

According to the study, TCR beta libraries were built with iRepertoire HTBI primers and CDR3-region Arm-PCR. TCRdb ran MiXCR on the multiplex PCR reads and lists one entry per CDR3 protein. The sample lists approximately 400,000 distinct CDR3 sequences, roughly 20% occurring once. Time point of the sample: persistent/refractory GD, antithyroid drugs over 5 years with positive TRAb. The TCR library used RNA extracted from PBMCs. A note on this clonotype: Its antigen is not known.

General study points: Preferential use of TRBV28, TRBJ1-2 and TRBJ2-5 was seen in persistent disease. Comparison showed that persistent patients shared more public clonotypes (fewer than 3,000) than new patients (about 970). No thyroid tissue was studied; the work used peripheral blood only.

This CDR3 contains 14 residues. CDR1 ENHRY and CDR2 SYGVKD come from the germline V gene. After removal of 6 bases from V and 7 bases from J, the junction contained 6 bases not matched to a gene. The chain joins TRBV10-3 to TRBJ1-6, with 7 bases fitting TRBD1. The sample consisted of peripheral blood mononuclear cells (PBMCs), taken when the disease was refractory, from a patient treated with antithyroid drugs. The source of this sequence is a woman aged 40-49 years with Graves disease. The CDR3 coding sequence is TGTGCCATCAGAAGACAGGGTGGGAATTCACCCCTCCACTTT. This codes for CAIRRQGGNSPLHF.